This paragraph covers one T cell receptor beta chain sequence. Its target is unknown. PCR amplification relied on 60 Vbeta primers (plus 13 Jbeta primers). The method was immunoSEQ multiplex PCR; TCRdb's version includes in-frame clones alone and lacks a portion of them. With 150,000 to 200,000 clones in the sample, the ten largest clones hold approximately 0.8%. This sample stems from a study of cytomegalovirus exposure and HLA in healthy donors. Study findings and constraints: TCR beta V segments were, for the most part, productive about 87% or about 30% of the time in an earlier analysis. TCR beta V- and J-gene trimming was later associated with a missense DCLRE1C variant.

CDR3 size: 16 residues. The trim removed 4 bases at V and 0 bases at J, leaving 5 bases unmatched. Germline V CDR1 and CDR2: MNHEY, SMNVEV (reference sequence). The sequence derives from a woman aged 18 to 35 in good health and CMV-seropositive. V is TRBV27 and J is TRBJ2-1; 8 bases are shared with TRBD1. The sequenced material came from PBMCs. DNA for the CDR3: TGTGCCAGCAGTTCGACAGGGGCGAGCTCCTACAATGAGCAGTTCTTC. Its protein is CASSSTGASSYNEQFF.